This TCR beta chain came from a study of STAT5B mutations in CD4+ large granular lymphocyte leukemia. This CDR3 region has 13 residues. The germline V gene has CDR1 SNHLY and CDR2 FYNNEI. V was cut by 1 base and J by 3 bases, with 6 bases left in between. Assay used: immunoSEQ multiplex PCR; TCRdb lists only in-frame clones, some missing. The table includes 2,000 or so clones, 87% detected once. The chain combines TRBV2 with TRBJ1-1; no definite D call. This clonotype was obtained from a woman in her 70s with CD4+ T-cell large granular lymphocyte leukemia. The sequenced sample was PBMCs. CDR3 sequence (DNA): TGTGCCAGCAGTGAAGATCGGGACACTGAAGCTTTCTTT. Translated, it gives CASSEDRDTEAFF.